This T cell receptor beta chain was found in a study of neurological immune-mediated disorders. Germline-derived CDR1 and CDR2 are DFQATT and SNEGSKA (reference sequence). Trimming removed 6 bases from V and 6 bases from J; junction bases left unmatched: 13. The length of the CDR3 is 15 residues. Unsorted libraries used 2 million PBMCs kept at -80 degrees C. TCRdb ran MiXCR on the 5' RACE reads and lists one entry per CDR3 protein. This table has 39,000 or so distinct CDR3 sequences, 2.5% appearing once. At least ten counts were recorded for this clonotype. Specimen: PBMCs. The receptor's source is a man under 40 with multiple sclerosis. The chain couples TRBV20-1 to TRBJ2-7, with 11 positions matching TRBD2. The CDR3 coding sequence is TGCAGTGCCCCGACTAGCGGGGACCCCTTTCGCGAGCAGTACTTC. Protein: CSAPTSGDPFREQYF.